Listed below are T cell receptor beta chains from one sample, sequenced in a study of vaccination effects on CD4 cells after COVID-19. The antigens these receptors bind are not known. This table comes from immunoSEQ multiplex PCR, and its TCRdb copy is limited to in-frame clones, with some not included. This sample carries roughly 42,000 clones, over 60% of them seen once, and the ten largest clones take 2.5% to 3%. The sequencing used CD4+ T cells from PBMCs cultured with HCoV-NL63 spike peptides, collected before COVID-19 vaccination. Receptors originate from a human donor who received a COVID-19 vaccine. CDR3s include the opening cysteine and the closing phenylalanine or tryptophan. The D gene is left open where the match is weak. The listing skips clone size in some rows; elsewhere it reads once, few, many or a size class.

D: NA; V: TRBV3-1/TRBV3-2; size: NA; J: TRBJ2-5; DNA: TGTGCCAGCAGCCGAAAGGGTGGGGGAGAGACCCAGTACTTC; CDR3: CASSRKGGGETQYF
D: NA; V: TRBV19; size: NA; J: TRBJ2-5; DNA: TGTGCCAGTAGTATAGATCCCTCTAGAGGGACCCAGTACTTC; CDR3: CASSIDPSRGTQYF
D: TRBD2; V: TRBV5-8; size: NA; J: TRBJ2-1; DNA: TGTGCCAGCAGCTTGGGCGGGGGGATCAATGAGCAGTTCTTC; CDR3: CASSLGGGINEQFF
D: TRBD1; V: TRBV18; size: NA; J: TRBJ1-5; DNA: TGTGCCAGCTCACTGGGACAGGAATCATGGCCCCAGCATTTT; CDR3: CASSLGQESWPQHF
D: NA; V: TRBV3-1/TRBV3-2; size: NA; J: TRBJ1-3; DNA: TGTGCCAGCAGCCCGCAAGGGAGAGGGAGATTAAACACCATATATTTT; CDR3: CASSPQGRGRLNTIYF
D: NA; V: TRBV12-5; size: NA; J: TRBJ1-5; DNA: TGTGCTAGTGGTGCCACTCCGGACGGGGGCCTATATAGCAATCAGCCCCAGCATTTT; CDR3: CASGATPDGGLYSNQPQHF
D: NA; V: TRBV6-5; size: NA; J: TRBJ1-2; DNA: TGTGCCAGCCGGGACAATAACTATGGCTACACCTTC; CDR3: CASRDNNYGYTF
D: NA; V: TRBV6-5; size: NA; J: TRBJ1-3; DNA: TGTGCCACTGTGGACGCAAGCTCTGGAAACACCATATATTTT; CDR3: CATVDASSGNTIYF
D: TRBD1; V: TRBV3-1/TRBV3-2; size: NA; J: TRBJ2-1; DNA: TGTGCCAGCAGCCACAGGGGGCGGTACAATGAGCAGTTCTTC; CDR3: CASSHRGRYNEQFF
D: TRBD2; V: TRBV3-1/TRBV3-2; size: NA; J: TRBJ2-1; DNA: TGTGCCAGCAGCCCGGGACTAGCGGGGGGGGGTAATGAGCAGTTCTTC; CDR3: CASSPGLAGGGNEQFF
D: NA; V: TRBV9; size: NA; J: TRBJ2-1; DNA: TGTGCCAGCAGCGAGGGCAGGGCCTACAATGAGCAGTTCTTC; CDR3: CASSEGRAYNEQFF
D: TRBD1; V: TRBV7-2; size: NA; J: TRBJ1-2; DNA: TGTGCCAGCAGCTCACCCGGGACAGGGGGTCTTGGCTACACCTTC; CDR3: CASSSPGTGGLGYTF
D: NA; V: TRBV28; size: NA; J: TRBJ1-2; DNA: TGTGCCAGCTCCCTTTGGGGGAACGACTATGGCTACACCTTC; CDR3: CASSLWGNDYGYTF
D: NA; V: TRBV6-5; size: NA; J: TRBJ1-2; DNA: TGTGCCAGCAGTTGGGATTCAGCTAACTATGGCTACACCTTC; CDR3: CASSWDSANYGYTF
D: NA; V: TRBV5-1; size: NA; J: TRBJ2-3; DNA: TGCGCCAGCAGCTTGACCCTAGCAGTGACAGATACGCAGTATTTT; CDR3: CASSLTLAVTDTQYF
D: TRBD1; V: TRBV29-1; size: few; J: TRBJ1-5; DNA: TGCAGCGTTGGGACAGGAAGCAATCAGCCCCAGCATTTT; CDR3: CSVGTGSNQPQHF
D: NA; V: TRBV2; size: NA; J: TRBJ1-4; DNA: TGTGCGTCGTCGAGGGAGTCCTCAACTAATGAAAAACTGTTTTTT; CDR3: CASSRESSTNEKLFF
D: NA; V: TRBV4-3; size: NA; J: TRBJ1-2; DNA: TGCGCCAGCAGCCAAGGCGGGCCAGGGGTCAATGGCTACACCTTC; CDR3: CASSQGGPGVNGYTF
D: NA; V: TRBV19; size: few; J: TRBJ2-1; DNA: TGTGCCAGTAGTATTACCCTCAATGAGCAGTTCTTC; CDR3: CASSITLNEQFF
D: NA; V: TRBV7-8; size: NA; J: TRBJ1-3; DNA: TGTGCCAGCAGCTTAGACTACCCTGGAAACACCATATATTTT; CDR3: CASSLDYPGNTIYF
D: NA; V: TRBV3-1/TRBV3-2; size: NA; J: TRBJ2-2; DNA: TGTGCCAGCAGCCAAGATGGACGAACCGGGGAGCTGTTTTTT; CDR3: CASSQDGRTGELFF
D: NA; V: TRBV7-9; size: NA; J: TRBJ1-4; DNA: TGTGCCAGCAGCCCAATCACAGGCGGGGTCGAAAAACTGTTTTTT; CDR3: CASSPITGGVEKLFF
D: NA; V: TRBV19; size: few; J: TRBJ1-2; DNA: TGTGCCAGTAGTCCTAACGGGCCCAACTATGGCTACACCTTC; CDR3: CASSPNGPNYGYTF
D: NA; V: TRBV21-1; size: NA; J: TRBJ2-1; DNA: TGTGCCAGCAGCCGTCCAGAGCAGTTCTTC; CDR3: CASSRPEQFF
D: TRBD2; V: TRBV18; size: once; J: TRBJ2-2; DNA: TGTGCCAGCTCATCGTCTAGCGGGGGGAGCACCGGGGAGCTGTTTTTT; CDR3: CASSSSSGGSTGELFF
D: TRBD1; V: TRBV18; size: few; J: TRBJ1-2; DNA: TGTGCCAGCTCACCAGGAAACACAGGGGCTAACTATGGCTACACCTTC; CDR3: CASSPGNTGANYGYTF
D: NA; V: TRBV21-1; size: few; J: TRBJ1-2; DNA: TGTGCCAGCAGCAATGGGGACGGCTACACCTTC; CDR3: CASSNGDGYTF
D: NA; V: TRBV2; size: few; J: TRBJ2-3; DNA: TGTGCCAGCACCGGGACGGGAGGCACAGATACGCAGTATTTT; CDR3: CASTGTGGTDTQYF
D: NA; V: TRBV6-5; size: NA; J: TRBJ1-4; DNA: TGTGCCAGCAGGGGGTTAGCTAATGAAAAACTGTTTTTT; CDR3: CASRGLANEKLFF
D: NA; V: TRBV15; size: NA; J: TRBJ2-1; DNA: TGTGCCACCAGCAGAGATCCCCCTCTTGAGCAGTTCTTC; CDR3: CATSRDPPLEQFF
D: TRBD2; V: TRBV5-1; size: NA; J: TRBJ2-5; DNA: TGCGCCAGCAGCTCGGGACTAGCGGGGGGGAACCAAGAGACCCAGTACTTC; CDR3: CASSSGLAGGNQETQYF
D: NA; V: TRBV5-4; size: few; J: TRBJ2-2; DNA: TGTGCCAGCAGCTTGAGGGCGGGGACGAACACCGGGGAGCTGTTTTTT; CDR3: CASSLRAGTNTGELFF
D: NA; V: TRBV6-2/TRBV6-3; size: NA; J: TRBJ1-5; DNA: TGTGCCAGCAGCCAGGGTTGGCAGCCCCAGCATTTT; CDR3: CASSQGWQPQHF
D: TRBD2; V: TRBV3-1/TRBV3-2; size: NA; J: TRBJ2-3; DNA: TGTGCCAGCAGCCAAGACGGGGGGGGGAAAACAGATACGCAGTATTTT; CDR3: CASSQDGGGKTDTQYF
D: NA; V: TRBV19; size: few; J: TRBJ1-2; DNA: TGTGCCAACACAGGGTCTCCGGACGCTGGCTACACCTTC; CDR3: CANTGSPDAGYTF
D: NA; V: TRBV9; size: few; J: TRBJ2-3; DNA: TGTGCCAGCAGCGTAGGACTCACAGATACGCAGTATTTT; CDR3: CASSVGLTDTQYF
D: NA; V: TRBV27; size: NA; J: TRBJ2-5; DNA: TGTGCCAGCACTTCAGCCGGGACGTCGTCGACCCAGTACTTC; CDR3: CASTSAGTSSTQYF
D: TRBD2; V: TRBV6-2/TRBV6-3; size: NA; J: TRBJ2-3; DNA: TGTGCCAGCAGTTTCGGGACTAGCCCCCGCACAGATACGCAGTATTTT; CDR3: CASSFGTSPRTDTQYF
D: NA; V: TRBV5-1; size: NA; J: TRBJ2-5; DNA: TGCGCCAGCAGTTCCATTGGACTAAGCCATCGAGAGACCCAGTACTTC; CDR3: CASSSIGLSHRETQYF
D: NA; V: TRBV4-1; size: NA; J: TRBJ1-5; DNA: TGCGCCAGCGGGTCAGGGGTGGGTCCCCAGCATTTT; CDR3: CASGSGVGPQHF
D: NA; V: TRBV6-2/TRBV6-3; size: NA; J: TRBJ1-5; DNA: TGTGCCAGCAGTTATAATAGCAATCAGCCCCAGCATTTT; CDR3: CASSYNSNQPQHF
D: TRBD1; V: TRBV28; size: NA; J: TRBJ2-5; DNA: TGTGCCAGCAGGGCACAGGGGGCTGGAGAGACCCAGTACTTC; CDR3: CASRAQGAGETQYF
D: NA; V: TRBV25-1; size: NA; J: TRBJ1-2; DNA: TGTGCCAGCTCCCGGGACCCCTCGAGGGAAGGCTACACCTTC; CDR3: CASSRDPSREGYTF
D: NA; V: TRBV24-1; size: NA; J: TRBJ1-2; DNA: TGTGCCACGGGGGGGGAAGTCGGTGATGGCTACACCTTC; CDR3: CATGGEVGDGYTF
D: NA; V: TRBV27; size: NA; J: TRBJ1-5; DNA: TGTGCCAGCAGTTTATCCGCAGGGGCACGGTATAGCAATCAGCCCCAGCATTTT; CDR3: CASSLSAGARYSNQPQHF
D: NA; V: TRBV18; size: few; J: TRBJ1-1; DNA: TGTGCCAGCTCACCAGGAAACGTTGTGAACACTGAAGCTTTCTTT; CDR3: CASSPGNVVNTEAFF